These 17 T cell receptor beta chains originate from one sample sequenced in a study of T cell responses to AZD1222 COVID-19 vaccine. Data came from immunoSEQ multiplex PCR; TCRdb stores just in-frame clones and leaves some out. This table holds 90,000 to 150,000 clones, roughly 89% found once. The starting material was peripheral blood, obtained on day 0 of AZD1222 vaccination. All receptors come from an adult in good health.

This chain joins TRBV29-1 and TRBJ1-2, with 7 bases fitting TRBD1. In germline, CDR1 is SQVTM, CDR2 ANQGSEA. The CDR3 extends over 16 amino acids. The trim removed 1 base at V and 0 bases at J, leaving 8 bases unmatched. For the CDR3, the DNA is TGCAGCGTTGAAGGGGAGACAGGGCCCGCTAACTATGGCTACACCTTC. This codes for CSVEGETGPANYGYTF.

This sequence joins TRBV19 and TRBJ1-5; D unresolved. The CDR3 covers 15 residues. Germline-derived CDR1 and CDR2 are LNHDA and SQIVND (reference sequence). Trimming removed 0 bases from V and 0 bases from J, with 6 bases in between. The CDR3 DNA reads as TGTGCCAGTAGTATAGACGGGGTTAGCAATCAGCCCCAGCATTTT. This sequence encodes CASSIDGVSNQPQHF.

This clone was picked up a small number of times. The V and J genes are TRBV5-1 and TRBJ2-2; TRBD2 agrees at 7 bases. The V and J ends lost 5 bases and 3 bases, in that order; junction bases with no gene match: 1. CDR3 length equals 13 residues. Germline values: CDR1 SGHRS, CDR2 YFSETQ. This CDR3 reads CASRGGDTGELFF. Written as DNA, the CDR3 is TGCGCCAGCAGGGGAGGGGACACCGGGGAGCTGTTTTTT.

The CDR3 is CASSLVGQGPSGNTIYF. CDR3 nucleotide sequence: TGCGCCAGCAGCTTGGTGGGACAGGGTCCCTCTGGAAACACCATATATTTT. The J gene is TRBJ1-3, the V gene TRBV5-1, with 9 bases lining up with TRBD1. The germline CDR1 and CDR2 sequences are SGHRS and YFSETQ. V trimming: 0 bases; J trimming: 0 bases; junction bases outside the gene matches: 4. This CDR3 is built from 17 residues.

The V call is TRBV2, the J call TRBJ2-1; D not resolved. Trimming took 3 bases from V and 2 from J, leaving 11 bases between them. The CDR3 has 15 amino acids. The germline V gene has CDR1 SNHLY and CDR2 FYNNEI. The CDR3 bases are TGTGCCAGCAGTGAGTGGCAGGCGGCCTACAATGAGCAGTTCTTC. This encodes CASSEWQAAYNEQFF.

The chain's CDR3 is CASLPLAGSTDTQYF. In DNA, the CDR3 is TGTGCCAGCCTACCCCTAGCGGGCAGCACAGATACGCAGTATTTT. The chain carries TRBV28 and TRBJ2-3, with 8 bases matching TRBD2. Germline V lookup: CDR1 MDHEN, CDR2 SYDVKM. The trim removed 8 bases at V and 0 bases at J, leaving 7 bases unmatched. The CDR3 is 15 amino acids. The variable domain in full, with the rest retrieved from reference TRBV28 and TRBJ2-3, is DVKVTQSSRYLVKRTGEKVFLECVQDMDHENMFWYRQDPGLGLRLIYFSYDVKMKEKGDIPEGYSVSREKKERFSLILESASTNQTSMYLCASLPLAGSTDTQYFGPGTRLTVL.

The table lists this clone with a few counts. V gene TRBV28 combines with J gene TRBJ1-3; a weak D match, TRBD1 (6 bases). The CDR3 spans 15 residues. Germline CDR1 and CDR2: MDHEN and SYDVKM. V was shortened by 7 bases and J by 0 bases, with 13 bases between the two germline ends. The DNA for the CDR3 is TGTGCCAGCATCCCCCAGGGACACTCTGGAAACACCATATATTTT. It specifies CASIPQGHSGNTIYF.

V is TRBV24-1 and J is TRBJ2-2, with TRBD2 matching 10 bases. The germline CDR1 and CDR2 sequences are KGHDR and SFDVKD. J was trimmed by 0 bases and V by 6 bases; bases with no gene match: 9. The CDR3 contains 18 residues. The CDR3 loop is CATSPRTSGSANTGELFF. The DNA of the CDR3 is TGTGCCACCAGTCCCCGGACTAGCGGTTCAGCGAACACCGGGGAGCTGTTTTTT.

The chain combines TRBV18 with TRBJ1-1; TRBD1 matches at 7 bases. The V gene end was trimmed by 1 base and the J gene end by 4 bases; junction bases not matched to a gene: 9. The CDR3 extends over 16 amino acids. Germline loops: CDR1 KGHSH, CDR2 LQKENI. The CDR3 DNA reads TGTGCCAGCTCACCACGTAGGGGGCCCGAGGCCACTGAAGCTTTCTTT. Translated: CASSPRRGPEATEAFF.

The chain is built from TRBV29-1 and TRBJ2-5; tentatively, D is TRBD1 (5 bases). Germline CDR1 is SQVTM and CDR2 is ANQGSEA. This CDR3 contains 14 residues. CDR3 DNA sequence: TGCAGGGGTTGGCCGACAGAGCACCAAGAGACCCAGTACTTC. Translated, it gives CRGWPTEHQETQYF.

The sample holds one count of this clone. The rearrangement joins TRBV5-1 to TRBJ1-5; TRBD1 might be the D (6 bases). Trimming took off 3 bases at V and 5 bases at J, with 15 bases between the two ends. From germline, CDR1 is SGHRS and CDR2 YFSETQ. The CDR3 is 15 amino acids. CDR3 DNA sequence: TGCGCCAGCAGCTCGGATGGAAGGGGGGATCAGCCCCAGCATTTT. Translation: CASSSDGRGDQPQHF.

This clone showed up just a few times. The chain couples TRBV3-1 (or the pseudogene TRBV3-2) to TRBJ2-7; 7 bases fit TRBD2. J was trimmed by 6 bases and V by 5 bases; bases with no gene match: 4. This CDR3 is 12 amino acids long. Germline loops: CDR1 LGHDT, CDR2 YNNKEL (reference sequence). CDR3: CASSTLASEQYF. Here the CDR3 DNA reads TGTGCCAGCAGCACACTAGCGTCCGAGCAGTACTTC.

This clone has only one observation. This chain connects TRBV6-5 to TRBJ1-6, with TRBD1 identical over 8 bases. The CDR3 covers 15 residues. J was trimmed by 7 bases and V by 0 bases; bases with no gene match: 2. Germline V CDR1 and CDR2: MNHEY, SVGAGI. In DNA form, the CDR3 reads TGTGCCAGCAGTTACTCGCGACAGGGGAATTCACCCCTCCACTTT. Translating it yields CASSYSRQGNSPLHF.

The V gene is TRBV15, the J gene TRBJ2-1, with a possible D match to TRBD2 (5 bases). From germline, CDR1 is LNHNV and CDR2 YYDKDF (reference sequence). This CDR3 region has 11 residues. Trimming took off 8 bases at V and 9 bases at J, with 11 bases between the two ends. For the CDR3, the DNA is TGTGCCACCCTCGGGGTCCGTGAGCAGTTCTTC. Translation: CATLGVREQFF.

The genes are TRBV5-1 and TRBJ2-7; TRBD2 is a possible D gene (6 bases). CDR3 length: 15 amino acids. Trimming took 4 bases from V and 1 from J, leaving 15 bases between them. CDR1 SGHRS and CDR2 YFSETQ come from the germline V gene. This CDR3 is CASSPRGYASYEQYF. In nucleotides, the CDR3 is TGCGCCAGCAGCCCACGGGGGTATGCTTCCTACGAGCAGTACTTC.

This clone turned up a few times. The chain links TRBV2 to TRBJ2-3; no reliable D call. Germline V gene data show CDR1 as SNHLY and CDR2 as FYNNEI. This CDR3 region has 14 residues. V gave up 7 bases and J gave up 4 bases, with 15 bases separating them. CDR3 sequence (DNA): TGTGCCAGCAAAGAATTAGTAGGAGCAGATACGCAGTATTTT. It codes for CASKELVGADTQYF.

The chain couples TRBV4-1 to TRBJ1-1; maybe TRBD1 (6 bases). Germline V gene lookup returns CDR1 MGHRA and CDR2 YSYEKL. This CDR3 has 15 residues. The V and J ends lost 1 base and 1 base respectively, with 10 bases between them. The CDR3 DNA reads TGCGCCAGCAGCCAAGGGACAGCGAGGAACACTGAAGCTTTCTTT. Its translation: CASSQGTARNTEAFF.